The 14 T cell receptor beta chains given below trace back to one sample, sequenced in a study of T cell clonality in common variable immunodeficiency. Profiled with immunoSEQ multiplex PCR; TCRdb holds only in-frame clones, not every one. Sampling found approximately 64,000 clones, none seen once. Sequenced material: peripheral blood mononuclear cells. These receptors came from a person between 18 and 69 years old in good health.

This clone was seen ten or more times. The read comes to an end 3 residues before the CDR3 does, leaving the germline J gene to fill in the end. J is TRBJ2-3 and V is TRBV9, with D possibly being TRBD1 (5 bases). Trimming shortened V by 4 bases and J by 7 bases, and 7 bases separated the two germline ends. This CDR3 is built from 11 residues. Germline CDR1 and CDR2: SGDLS and YYNGEE. The part of the CDR3 DNA that was read is TGTGCCAGCAGCCCAGGGAATACG. Amino acid sequence: CASSPGNT. The full-length CDR3 reads as CASSPGNTQYF.

This clone was observed many times. The read falls 3 residues short of the CDR3 end, and the missing part is taken from the germline J gene. This chain links TRBV5-1 with TRBJ1-2; 7 bases line up with TRBD1. This CDR3 spans 13 amino acids. Germline CDR1 SGHRS, CDR2 YFSETQ. The CDR3 DNA, read in part, is TGCGCCAGCAGCACGACAGGGCTTATGGAC. It is translated as CASSTTGLMD. The full CDR3 protein is CASSTTGLMDYTF.

This clone was counted ten times or more. The read stops 3 residues short of the end of the CDR3; the missing end is completed from the germline J gene. The chain is built from TRBV11-2 and TRBJ1-1; no reliable D call. The V end was cut by 2 bases, the J end by 2 bases, with 9 bases between. CDR3 length equals 14 residues. From germline, CDR1 is SGHAT and CDR2 FQNNGV. CDR3 DNA (partial): TGTGCCAGCAGCTTATTCGACACCAACACTGAA. It yields the protein CASSLFDTNTE. The CDR3 in full is CASSLFDTNTEAFF.

The table lists this clone with many counts. The read comes to an end 3 residues before the CDR3 does, leaving the germline J gene to fill in the end. The chain links TRBV6-2 or TRBV6-3 to TRBJ2-3; no firm D call. Trimming removed 7 bases from V and 1 base from J, with 18 bases in between. The CDR3 loop spans 16 amino acids. The germline V gene encodes CDR1 MNHEY and CDR2 SVGEGT. The CDR3 reads CASIPGRSWGTDTQYF. CDR3 DNA, as far as it was read: TGTGCCAGCATTCCCGGCCGTAGCTGGGGCACAGATACG.

This clone appeared a few times. The read halts 3 residues ahead of the CDR3 end, with the missing end drawn from the germline J gene. The rearrangement links TRBV7-6 to TRBJ2-7; TRBD1 matches 7 bases. The CDR3 covers 15 residues. Germline V gives CDR1 SGHVS, CDR2 FNYEAQ. V lost 5 bases to trimming and J lost 4 bases; unmatched junction nucleotides: 11. The part of the CDR3 DNA that was read is TGTGCCAGCAGCCACACTCGACAGGGTACATACGAG. Amino acid sequence: CASSHTRQGTYE. The entire CDR3 protein is CASSHTRQGTYEQYF. Full variable domain (remainder filled in from reference TRBV7-6 and TRBJ2-7): GAGVSQSPRYKVTKRGQDVALRCDPISGHVSLYWYRQALGQGPEFLTYFNYEAQQDKSGLPNDRFSAERPEGSISTLTIQRTEQRDSAMYRCASSHTRQGTYEQYFGPGTRLTVT.

This clone was seen many times. The read gets to within 3 residues of the CDR3 end, and the germline J gene fills in the rest. The V and J genes are TRBV20-1 and TRBJ2-1; 7 nucleotides agree with TRBD2. CDR1 is DFQATT, CDR2 SNEGSKA, per germline (reference sequence). The CDR3 is 13 residues long. V dropped 3 bases and J dropped 1; count of bases not matched to a gene: 0. The CDR3 here is CSASGGSYNEQFF. The sequenced CDR3 bases are TGCAGTGCTAGCGGGGGGTCCTACAATGAG.

This clone appeared many times. The CDR3 extends 3 residues past the end of the read, so its final part is completed from the germline J gene. This sequence joins TRBV9 and TRBJ1-2, with 9 bases lining up with TRBD1. Germline values: CDR1 SGDLS, CDR2 YYNGEE. This CDR3 contains 17 residues. V lost 2 bases and J lost 5; bases outside the gene matches: 13. The CDR3 bases that were read are TGTGCCAGCAGCGTCAACCGGGACAGGGCTTCCTATTATGGC. It specifies CASSVNRDRASYYG. The CDR3, in full, reads CASSVNRDRASYYGYTF.

This clone was seen ten or more times. The CDR3 bases that were read are TGTGCCAGTAGTCCCGGTCCCTATCAGCCC. This translates into CASSPGPYQP. The complete CDR3 sequence is CASSPGPYQPQHF. The V gene is TRBV19, the J gene TRBJ1-5, with D hard to call. The read ends 3 residues shy of where the CDR3 ends; the end is completed using the germline J gene. Germline lookup yields CDR1 LNHDA and CDR2 SQIVND (reference sequence). The CDR3 sequence is 13 residues long. With 5 bases removed from V and 5 bases from J, the gap between germline ends came to 10 bases.

This clone was recorded at least ten times. The CDR3 end falls 3 residues outside the read, so it is completed with the germline J gene. V usage is TRBV7-9 and J usage is TRBJ2-2, with a tentative D call TRBD2 (6 bases). Trimming removed 6 bases from V and 1 base from J, with 9 bases in between. The CDR3 spans 14 residues. Germline values: CDR1 SEHNR, CDR2 FQNEAQ (reference sequence). Partial CDR3 DNA: TGTGCCAGCAGTCTGGGGGGGAACACCGGGGAG. Translation gives CASSLGGNTGE. The CDR3, in full, reads CASSLGGNTGELFF.

This clone was observed many times. The junction and the germline gene differ at one end; a read error may be behind it. The CDR3 extends 3 residues past the end of the read, so its final part is completed from the germline J gene. This chain uses TRBV19 with TRBJ2-2; 8 bases align to TRBD1. From germline, CDR1 is LNHDA and CDR2 SQIVND (reference sequence). The CDR3 is 14 amino acids. This CDR3 is CARVGTGNTGELFF. The DNA read from the CDR3 is TGTGCCAGAGTAGGGACAGGTAACACCGGAGAG.

This clone was found many times. Read coverage stops 3 residues before the CDR3 terminus; the germline J gene supplies the remainder. This chain links TRBV20-1 with TRBJ1-4; TRBD1 matches 8 bases. The ends lost 6 bases at V and 8 bases at J; junction bases unmatched: 8. Germline CDR1 DFQATT, CDR2 SNEGSKA (reference sequence). CDR3 length equals 13 residues. CDR3 bases read: TGCAGTGCCGCAGGACAGGGAGGGGAAAAA. Translation gives CSAAGQGGEK. The whole CDR3 sequence is CSAAGQGGEKLFF.

Many counts were recorded for this clone. The CDR3 goes on 3 residues after the read ends, and that part is filled in from the germline J gene. This chain connects TRBV20-1 to TRBJ2-5; 10 bases agree with TRBD1. The J segment lost 7 bases and the V segment lost 6 bases, leaving 11 bases of the junction unmatched. The length of the CDR3 is 14 residues. Germline CDR1 is DFQATT and CDR2 is SNEGSKA (reference sequence). The sequenced part of the CDR3 DNA is TGCAGTGCAGAAGGACAGGGGGGTTTGGGGACC. It encodes CSAEGQGGLGT. From start to end, the CDR3 is CSAEGQGGLGTQYF.

This clone was counted ten times or more. The DNA ends 3 residues before the CDR3 does, and the rest of the CDR3 is filled in from the germline J gene. The chain is built from TRBV2 and TRBJ1-5; D is uncertain. Germline V gene sequence: CDR1 SNHLY, CDR2 FYNNEI. CDR3 length: 15 amino acids. Trimming removed 2 bases from V and 7 bases from J, with 15 bases in between. CDR3 sequence reads: CASSERYGFEQPQHF. The part of the CDR3 DNA that was read is TGTGCCAGCAGTGAAAGGTACGGGTTTGAGCAGCCC.

This clone was picked up a small number of times. With the read ending 3 residues before the CDR3 end, the germline J gene is used to fill in that end. The chain couples TRBV2 to TRBJ1-3, with D perhaps matching TRBD1 (5 bases). The germline V and J ends were trimmed by 7 bases and 5 bases, with 15 bases remaining between them. Looked up from germline, CDR1 is SNHLY and CDR2 is FYNNEI. CDR3 length equals 14 residues. The CDR3 spells CASTQSGLRNTIYF. Partial CDR3 DNA: TGTGCCAGCACCCAGTCGGGACTTAGAAACACC.